This T cell receptor beta chain stems from a study of blood T cell repertoires in COVID-19. Study context: Sample material is recorded as cDNA or gDNA derived from T cells, B-cell-depleted T cells, or PBMCs.

In the study's own analysis: Amplification from reference gene primers served as the basis for estimated nucleated cell counts. Here immunoSEQ multiplex PCR was the method, and the copy in TCRdb shows in-frame clones only, minus some. That table furnishes V, J and clone size, whereas the DNA furnished D and trimming. The data show some 300,000 clones, with around 89% seen just once and 2% to 2.5% held by the top ten. CDR1 and CDR2 from the germline V gene are SGHDT and YYEEEE. The V segment lost 4 bases and the J segment 4 bases; nucleotides outside the gene matches: 4. The CDR3 is 15 residues long. Participant ages covered about 18 to 90 years across about two dozen US areas. Cohort assignment relied on participant-reported clinical history.

The rearrangement joins TRBV5-6 to TRBJ1-4, with TRBD1 identical over 10 bases. Input material: PBMCs or T cells enriched from blood (not recorded which). The receptor's source is a woman in her fifties or sixties in a cohort exposed to, infected with or recovered from COVID-19 (not recorded which). CDR3 loop: CASSTGTGVNEKLFF. Written as DNA, the CDR3 is TGTGCCAGCAGCACCGGGACAGGGGTTAATGAAAAACTGTTTTTT.